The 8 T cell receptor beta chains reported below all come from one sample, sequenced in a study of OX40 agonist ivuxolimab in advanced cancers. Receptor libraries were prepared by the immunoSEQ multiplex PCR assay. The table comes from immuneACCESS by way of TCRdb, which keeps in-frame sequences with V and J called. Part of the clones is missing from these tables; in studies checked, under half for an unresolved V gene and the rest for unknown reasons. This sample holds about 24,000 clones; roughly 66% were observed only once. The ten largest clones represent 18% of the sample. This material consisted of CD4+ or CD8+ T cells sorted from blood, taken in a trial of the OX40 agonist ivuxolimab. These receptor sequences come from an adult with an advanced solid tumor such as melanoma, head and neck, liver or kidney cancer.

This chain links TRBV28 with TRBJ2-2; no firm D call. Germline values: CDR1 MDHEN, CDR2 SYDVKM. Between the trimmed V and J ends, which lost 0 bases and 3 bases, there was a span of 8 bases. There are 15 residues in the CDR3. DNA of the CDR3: TGTGCCAGCAGTTTATGGGCCGGCTACACCGGGGAGCTGTTTTTT. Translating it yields CASSLWAGYTGELFF. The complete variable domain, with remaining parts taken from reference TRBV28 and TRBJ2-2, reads DVKVTQSSRYLVKRTGEKVFLECVQDMDHENMFWYRQDPGLGLRLIYFSYDVKMKEKGDIPEGYSVSREKKERFSLILESASTNQTSMYLCASSLWAGYTGELFFGEGSRLTVL.

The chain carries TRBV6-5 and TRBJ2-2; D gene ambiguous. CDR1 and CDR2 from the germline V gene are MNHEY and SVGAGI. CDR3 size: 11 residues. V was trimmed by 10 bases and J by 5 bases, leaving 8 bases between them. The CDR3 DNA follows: TGTGCCACCACCGGTACCGGGGAGCTGTTTTTT. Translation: CATTGTGELFF.

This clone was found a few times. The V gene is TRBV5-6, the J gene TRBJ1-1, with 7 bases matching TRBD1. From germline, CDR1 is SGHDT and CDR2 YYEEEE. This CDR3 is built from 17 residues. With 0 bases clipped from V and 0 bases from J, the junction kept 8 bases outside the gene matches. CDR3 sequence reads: CASSLVGQVIMNTEAFF. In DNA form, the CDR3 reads TGTGCCAGCAGCTTGGTAGGACAGGTGATAATGAACACTGAAGCTTTCTTT.

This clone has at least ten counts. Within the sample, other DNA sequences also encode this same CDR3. CDR3 sequence: CASSLNGNYGYTF. The CDR3 nucleotides read TGTGCCAGCAGTTTAAACGGCAACTATGGCTACACCTTC. The gene calls are TRBV27 and TRBJ1-2, with D unresolved. V dropped 2 bases and J dropped 2 bases, with 6 bases sitting between them. Germline CDR1 is MNHEY and CDR2 is SMNVEV (reference sequence). This CDR3 region has 13 residues.

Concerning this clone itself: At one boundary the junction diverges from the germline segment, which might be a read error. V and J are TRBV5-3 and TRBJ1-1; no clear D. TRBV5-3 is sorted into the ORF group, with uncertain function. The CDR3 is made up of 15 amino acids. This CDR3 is CASSFVGQLNTEAFF. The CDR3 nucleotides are TGTGCCAGCAGCTTCGTAGGGCAGTTAAACACTGAAGCTTTCTTT.

This CDR3 is CASSPTKRNTEAFF. The CDR3 DNA is TGTGCCAGCAGCCCCACCAAGAGGAACACTGAAGCTTTCTTT. The rearrangement joins TRBV11-3 to TRBJ1-1; D ambiguous. This CDR3 is 14 amino acids long. Per the germline V gene, CDR1 is SGHNT and CDR2 is YENEEA. V was pared by 5 bases and J by 1 base, with 11 bases between.

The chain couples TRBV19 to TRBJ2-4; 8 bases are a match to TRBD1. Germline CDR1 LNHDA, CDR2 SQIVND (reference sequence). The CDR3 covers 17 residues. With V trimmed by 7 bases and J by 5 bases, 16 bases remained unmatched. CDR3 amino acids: CASTETGAGFGENIQYF. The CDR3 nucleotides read TGTGCCAGTACAGAGACAGGGGCCGGGTTCGGGGAAAACATTCAGTACTTC. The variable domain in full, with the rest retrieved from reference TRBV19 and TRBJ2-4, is DGGITQSPKYLFRKEGQNVTLSCEQNLNHDAMYWYRQDPGQGLRLIYYSQIVNDFQKGDIAEGYSVSREKKESFPLTVTSAQKNPTAFYLCASTETGAGFGENIQYFGAGTRLSVL.

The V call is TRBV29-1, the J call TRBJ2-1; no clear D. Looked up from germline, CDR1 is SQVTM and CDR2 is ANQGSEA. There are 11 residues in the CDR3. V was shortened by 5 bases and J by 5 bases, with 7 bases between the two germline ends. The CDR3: CSVWSDNEQFF. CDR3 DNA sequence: TGCAGCGTTTGGTCTGACAATGAGCAGTTCTTC.